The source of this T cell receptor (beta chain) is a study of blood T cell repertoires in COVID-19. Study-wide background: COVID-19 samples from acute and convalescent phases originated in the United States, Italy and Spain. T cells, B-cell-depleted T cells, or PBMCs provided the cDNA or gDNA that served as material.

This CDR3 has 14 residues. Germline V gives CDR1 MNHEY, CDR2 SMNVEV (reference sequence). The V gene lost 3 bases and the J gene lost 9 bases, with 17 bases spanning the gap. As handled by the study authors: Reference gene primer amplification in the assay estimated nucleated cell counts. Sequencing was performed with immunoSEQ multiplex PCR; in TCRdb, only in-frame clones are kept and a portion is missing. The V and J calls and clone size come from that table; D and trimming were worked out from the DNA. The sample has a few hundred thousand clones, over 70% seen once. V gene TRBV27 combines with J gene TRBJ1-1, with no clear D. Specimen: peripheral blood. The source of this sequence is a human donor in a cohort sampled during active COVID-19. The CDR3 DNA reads TGTGCCAGCAGTTTCCAACCGATGCGAGGGCAAGCTTTCTTT. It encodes CASSFQPMRGQAFF.